One sample yielded the 24 T cell receptor beta chains listed below, sequenced in a study of a mutant IDH1 vaccine in newly diagnosed glioma. This table comes from immunoSEQ multiplex PCR, and its TCRdb copy is limited to in-frame clones, with some not included. This sample has over 55,000 clones; around 80% occur once, and the top ten carry approximately 4.5%. The sample's time point: baseline, week 1 (first vaccination visit). Stated treatment: pre-vaccination baseline after standard-of-care therapy. Material: peripheral blood mononuclear cells (PBMCs), obtained from a glioma patient treated with radiotherapy, temozolomide or both. These receptors originate from a woman aged 18-29 years with glioma. Some clones in this sample may be carry-over from other donors' samples.

The chain links TRBV5-5 to TRBJ2-1; the D gene is possibly TRBD1 (6 bases). The CDR3 has 18 residues. Germline values: CDR1 SGHKS, CDR2 YYEKEE (reference sequence). Trimming removed 4 bases from V and 0 bases from J, with 20 bases in between. In nucleotides, the CDR3 is TGTGCCAGCAGCCGCATACTACAGAGGGGGTCCTCCTACAATGAGCAGTTCTTC. Protein sequence: CASSRILQRGSSYNEQFF.

V usage is TRBV5-1 and J usage is TRBJ1-2; TRBD1 agrees at 9 bases. This CDR3 comprises 16 residues. Trimming took 4 bases from V and 1 from J; bases not matched to a gene: 8. The germline V gene has CDR1 SGHRS and CDR2 YFSETQ. This CDR3 is CASSLGQGIINYGYTF. CDR3 sequence (DNA): TGCGCCAGCAGCCTCGGACAGGGGATCATTAACTATGGCTACACCTTC.

This sequence joins TRBV7-9 and TRBJ2-5, with 13 bases matching TRBD2. CDR3 size: 15 residues. Looked up from germline, CDR1 is SEHNR and CDR2 is FQNEAQ (reference sequence). Trimming cost V 5 bases and J 4 bases; bases outside gene matches: 4. The CDR3 protein is CASSPRTSGGETQYF. Here the CDR3 DNA reads TGTGCCAGCAGCCCTCGGACTAGCGGGGGAGAGACCCAGTACTTC.

The chain combines TRBV5-6 with TRBJ2-3, with 9 positions matching TRBD2. Germline V gene sequence: CDR1 SGHDT, CDR2 YYEEEE. The CDR3 totals 13 residues. Trimming cost V 6 bases and J 6 bases; bases outside gene matches: 5. The CDR3, as DNA: TGTGCCAGCACCCGGACTAGCGTGGATACGCAGTATTTT. It is translated as CASTRTSVDTQYF.

CDR3 coding DNA: TGTGCCAGCAGCTTTTCACAAGGCTACACCTTC. The encoded protein is CASSFSQGYTF. The V and J genes are TRBV7-9 and TRBJ1-2; D is unclear. The CDR3 runs to 11 residues. The V end was cut by 3 bases, the J end by 8 bases, with 7 bases between. Looked up from germline, CDR1 is SEHNR and CDR2 is FQNEAQ (reference sequence).

This clone is a singleton in its sample. The chain uses TRBV15 and TRBJ1-1; D is possibly TRBD1 (5 bases). Germline-derived CDR1 and CDR2 are LNHNV and YYDKDF (reference sequence). The V and J ends lost 5 bases and 0 bases respectively, with 10 bases between them. The CDR3 has 14 residues. The CDR3 bases are TGTGCCACCAGCGGGGGACGGATGAACACTGAAGCTTTCTTT. It is translated as CATSGGRMNTEAFF.

This clone was picked up one time. The chain carries TRBV2 and TRBJ2-5; TRBD2 agrees at 15 bases. Germline assignment: CDR1 SNHLY and CDR2 FYNNEI. The V segment lost 7 bases and the J segment 6 bases; nucleotides outside the gene matches: 3. The CDR3 runs to 14 residues. The CDR3 region has the DNA TGTGCCAGCACTGGGACTAGCGGGAGGCAGACCCAGTACTTC. Translation: CASTGTSGRQTQYF. Looking up the rest from reference TRBV2 and TRBJ2-5 gives the full variable domain: EPEVTQTPSHQVTQMGQEVILRCVPISNHLYFYWYRQILGQKVEFLVSFYNNEISEKSEIFDDQFSVERPDGSNFTLKIRSTKLEDSAMYFCASTGTSGRQTQYFGPGTRLLVL.

This chain uses TRBV29-1 with TRBJ1-2, with a tentative D call TRBD1 (5 bases). Trimming shortened V by 4 bases and J by 4 bases, and 19 bases separated the two germline ends. The CDR3 is 15 amino acids. Per the germline V gene, CDR1 is SQVTM and CDR2 is ANQGSEA. CDR3 in DNA: TGCAGCGTTGGCAGAGGGGACCGGGGCGGCTATGGCTACACCTTC. As protein: CSVGRGDRGGYGYTF.

This chain connects TRBV9 to TRBJ2-7; D gene ambiguous. The germline V gene encodes CDR1 SGDLS and CDR2 YYNGEE. Trimming took off 5 bases at V and 3 bases at J, with 12 bases between the two ends. The CDR3 runs to 13 residues. The CDR3 DNA reads TGTGCCAGCAGTTCGGATGGATACTACGAGCAGTACTTC. This gives the protein CASSSDGYYEQYF.

The chain combines TRBV6-5 with TRBJ2-5; 7 bases match TRBD1. V lost 0 bases and J lost 4; bases outside the gene matches: 8. The CDR3 contains 16 residues. Germline V gene lookup returns CDR1 MNHEY and CDR2 SVGAGI. The CDR3 loop reads CASSYSQGEWGETQYF. In nucleotides, the CDR3 is TGTGCCAGCAGTTACTCGCAGGGGGAGTGGGGAGAGACCCAGTACTTC.

The V call is TRBV5-1, the J call TRBJ2-7; D remains unclear. V lost 0 bases, J lost 0 bases, and 7 bases lay in between. The CDR3 consists of 14 residues. Per germline, CDR1 SGHRS and CDR2 YFSETQ. The CDR3 DNA reads as TGCGCCAGCAGCTTGGCCCCCGGCTCCTACGAGCAGTACTTC. The encoded protein is CASSLAPGSYEQYF.

This clone was counted between two and nine times. The chain has TRBV6-5 and TRBJ1-1; TRBD1 agrees at 7 bases. Unmatched junction bases numbered 2, after V lost 0 bases and J lost 1 base. The CDR3 runs to 15 residues. The germline V gene encodes CDR1 MNHEY and CDR2 SVGAGI. Written as DNA, the CDR3 is TGTGCCAGCAGTTACTCGACAGGGAGGAACACTGAAGCTTTCTTT. Translation: CASSYSTGRNTEAFF.

This chain links TRBV28 with TRBJ2-7, with 11 positions matching TRBD2. CDR3 length: 14 amino acids. The ends lost 7 bases at V and 7 bases at J; junction bases unmatched: 9. Germline assignment: CDR1 MDHEN and CDR2 SYDVKM. The CDR3 loop reads CASNLLAGVGEQYF. In nucleotides, the CDR3 is TGTGCCAGCAACCTACTAGCGGGAGTGGGAGAGCAGTACTTC.

The V and J genes are TRBV29-1 and TRBJ2-2, with 8 bases aligning to TRBD1. V lost 7 bases and J lost 7; bases outside the gene matches: 5. From germline, CDR1 is SQVTM and CDR2 ANQGSEA. CDR3 size: 12 residues. The CDR3: CSAVGQGGELFF. In DNA, the CDR3 is TGCAGCGCCGTAGGACAGGGCGGGGAGCTGTTTTTT.

The rearrangement joins TRBV2 to TRBJ2-5; tentatively, D is TRBD2 (6 bases). Trimming cost V 9 bases and J 0 bases, with 14 bases left between them. The CDR3 extends over 14 amino acids. Germline assignment: CDR1 SNHLY and CDR2 FYNNEI. CDR3 coding DNA: TGTGCCAGAGGTCGGAGGGGAGACCAAGAGACCCAGTACTTC. Amino acid sequence: CARGRRGDQETQYF.

This rearrangement joins TRBV9 to TRBJ2-1; no definite D call. The CDR3 is 16 residues long. Germline V gene data show CDR1 as SGDLS and CDR2 as YYNGEE. V lost 2 bases to trimming and J lost 8 bases, with 20 bases between them. The CDR3 bases are TGTGCCAGCAGCGTCGGTTTGCGGCTATCGGACGATGAGCAGTTCTTC. Translation: CASSVGLRLSDDEQFF.

This sequence joins TRBV2 and TRBJ1-5; 8 bases match TRBD1. The CDR3 contains 15 residues. Per germline, CDR1 SNHLY and CDR2 FYNNEI. Trimming took 7 bases from V and 5 from J; bases not matched to a gene: 10. For the CDR3, the DNA is TGTGCCAGCACGGGCGGGACAGGAGGTTATCAGCCCCAGCATTTT. This gives the protein CASTGGTGGYQPQHF.

The chain joins TRBV18 to TRBJ2-7, with no clear D. The CDR3 is made up of 14 amino acids. With 1 base removed from V and 4 bases from J, the gap between germline ends came to 11 bases. Germline-derived CDR1 and CDR2 are KGHSH and LQKENI. The CDR3 nucleotides are TGTGCCAGCTCACCACGGTTCAGTCCTTACGAGCAGTACTTC. Its translation is CASSPRFSPYEQYF.

The rearrangement joins TRBV7-9 to TRBJ1-4; 9 bases are shared with TRBD1. Trimming took 5 bases from V and 3 from J; bases not matched to a gene: 4. The V gene's germline CDR1 is SEHNR and CDR2 FQNEAQ (reference sequence). The CDR3 spans 15 residues. CDR3 sequence reads: CASSVQGAANEKLFF. The CDR3 nucleotides read TGTGCCAGCAGCGTACAGGGGGCGGCTAATGAAAAACTGTTTTTT.

This clone showed up just once. V is TRBV6-4 and J is TRBJ1-6; D is ambiguous. Germline values: CDR1 MRHNA, CDR2 SNTAGT. The CDR3 extends over 14 amino acids. Trimming left V 0 bases short and J 7 bases short, with 7 bases between. CDR3 residues: CASSDSYSNSPLHF. The CDR3 DNA reads as TGTGCCAGCAGTGACTCTTACAGCAATTCACCCCTCCACTTT.

CDR3 DNA sequence: TGTGCCATCAGTGAGTCGGACCCCTCGGATCAGTTCTTC. Amino acids: CAISESDPSDQFF. The chain combines TRBV10-3 with TRBJ2-1, with D unclear. Germline V gene data show CDR1 as ENHRY and CDR2 as SYGVKD. With 0 bases removed from V and 13 bases from J, the gap between germline ends came to 13 bases. The CDR3 is 13 residues long.

The chain links TRBV7-7 to TRBJ2-5; 7 bases line up with TRBD1. V shed 1 base, J shed 3 bases, and the junction held 5 bases outside the gene matches. The length of the CDR3 is 15 residues. Germline V gives CDR1 SSHAT, CDR2 FNYEAQ (reference sequence). The CDR3 is CASSLGDRLEETQYF. Here the CDR3 DNA reads TGTGCCAGCAGCTTAGGGGACAGACTGGAAGAGACCCAGTACTTC. Looking up the rest from reference TRBV7-7 and TRBJ2-5 gives the full variable domain: GAGVSQSPRYKVTKRGQDVTLRCDPISSHATLYWYQQALGQGPEFLTYFNYEAQPDKSGLPSDRFSAERPEGSISTLTIQRTEQRDSAMYRCASSLGDRLEETQYFGPGTRLLVL.

V usage is TRBV19 and J usage is TRBJ1-4; 9 bases map to TRBD1. Germline CDR1 LNHDA, CDR2 SQIVND (reference sequence). V trimming: 6 bases; J trimming: 7 bases; junction bases outside the gene matches: 6. The CDR3 has 14 residues. In nucleotides, the CDR3 is TGTGCCAGTAGACCGACAGGGGGTTTTGAAAAACTGTTTTTT. Its protein product is CASRPTGGFEKLFF.

This chain joins TRBV7-9 and TRBJ1-2; D unclear. This CDR3 has 12 amino acids. Germline values: CDR1 SEHNR, CDR2 FQNEAQ (reference sequence). V was pared by 4 bases and J by 8 bases, with 11 bases between. CDR3 sequence (DNA): TGTGCCAGCAGCTCCCGGGCCTTGGGCTACACCTTC. Translating it yields CASSSRALGYTF. Looking up the rest from reference TRBV7-9 and TRBJ1-2 gives the full variable domain: DTGVSQNPRHKITKRGQNVTFRCDPISEHNRLYWYRQTLGQGPEFLTYFQNEAQLEKSRLLSDRFSAERPKGSFSTLEIQRTEQGDSAMYLCASSSRALGYTFGSGTRLTVV.